Presented here are 22 T cell receptor beta chains from one specimen sequenced in a study of a mutant IDH1 vaccine in newly diagnosed glioma. Method: immunoSEQ multiplex PCR; TCRdb's copy keeps in-frame clones and lacks some. The sample shows about 50,000 clones, around 80% of them seen only once. These receptors are not linked to any known antigen. Time point denoted: week 5, during vaccination. A 20-mer mutant IDH1 peptide at 300 ug was injected subcutaneously with topical imiquimod. The input for sequencing was PBMCs, taken from a glioma patient whose treatment included an IDH1 peptide vaccine. Receptors originate from a man in his fifties with glioma.

This chain joins TRBV6-1 and TRBJ1-1, with TRBD1 identical over 7 bases. The CDR3 spans 16 residues. The germline V gene has CDR1 MNHNS and CDR2 SASEGT. J lost 0 bases, V lost 2 bases, and 6 bases had no gene match. The CDR3 spells CASSESGGRMNTEAFF. The CDR3 region has the DNA TGTGCCAGCAGTGAATCAGGGGGAAGAATGAACACTGAAGCTTTCTTT.

This chain joins TRBV19 and TRBJ1-1, with D tentatively TRBD1 (5 bases). With 3 bases removed from V and 7 bases from J, the gap between germline ends came to 9 bases. This CDR3 has 12 residues. Germline V gene lookup returns CDR1 LNHDA and CDR2 SQIVND (reference sequence). The CDR3 nucleotides read TGTGCCAGTAGTATTTTAGGGGTTGAAGCTTTCTTT. Its protein product is CASSILGVEAFF. The variable domain in full, with the rest retrieved from reference TRBV19 and TRBJ1-1, is DGGITQSPKYLFRKEGQNVTLSCEQNLNHDAMYWYRQDPGQGLRLIYYSQIVNDFQKGDIAEGYSVSREKKESFPLTVTSAQKNPTAFYLCASSILGVEAFFGQGTRLTVV.

In its sample, this clone was seen a few times. This sequence joins TRBV5-1 and TRBJ2-7; D not resolved. The germline gives CDR1 SGHRS, CDR2 YFSETQ. The CDR3 has 17 residues. The V end was cut by 0 bases, the J end by 2 bases, with 18 bases between. The CDR3 coding sequence is TGCGCCAGCAGCTTGGTCACCCTTTCGGACCCAGCCTACGAGCAGTACTTC. It translates to CASSLVTLSDPAYEQYF.

This clone has more than one count but fewer than ten. V usage is TRBV29-1 and J usage is TRBJ1-1, with no clear D. This CDR3 is 11 amino acids long. Germline V CDR1 and CDR2: SQVTM, ANQGSEA. V shed 4 bases and J shed 4 bases, with 7 bases lying between them. The CDR3 here is CSVGSPTEAFF. Written as DNA, the CDR3 is TGCAGCGTTGGGTCCCCCACTGAAGCTTTCTTT.

The rearrangement links TRBV19 to TRBJ1-2, with TRBD1 identical over 9 bases. This CDR3 has 12 residues. Germline V CDR1 and CDR2: LNHDA, SQIVND (reference sequence). V lost 10 bases to trimming and J lost 8 bases; unmatched junction nucleotides: 8. The CDR3: CATRGTGQGYTF. CDR3 nucleotides: TGTGCCACCCGAGGGACAGGGCAAGGCTACACCTTC.

The chain combines TRBV5-4 with TRBJ1-2, with D perhaps matching TRBD1 (6 bases). Germline V gives CDR1 SGHNT, CDR2 YYREEE (reference sequence). The V gene lost 2 bases and the J gene lost 2 bases, with 7 bases spanning the gap. The CDR3 has 13 amino acids. The CDR3 is CASSFTGNYGYTF. CDR3 nucleotides: TGTGCCAGCAGCTTTACAGGGAACTATGGCTACACCTTC. Full variable domain (rest looked up from reference TRBV5-4 and TRBJ1-2): ETGVTQSPTHLIKTRGQQVTLRCSSQSGHNTVSWYQQALGQGPQFIFQYYREEENGRGNFPPRFSGLQFPNYSSELNVNALELDDSALYLCASSFTGNYGYTFGSGTRLTVV.

The chain carries TRBV30 and TRBJ2-5; TRBD1 might be the D (6 bases). Germline lookup yields CDR1 GTSNPN and CDR2 SVGIG (reference sequence). The CDR3 contains 12 residues. V shed 5 bases and J shed 5 bases, with 12 bases lying between them. The CDR3 region is CAWGLGAETQYF. Here the CDR3 DNA reads TGTGCCTGGGGACTGGGGGCGGAGACCCAGTACTTC.

The DNA for the CDR3 is TGTGCCAGCAGCGGGACGAGGGGAGGCAATCAGCCCCAGCATTTT. Residues: CASSGTRGGNQPQHF. The chain carries TRBV2 and TRBJ1-5; D might be TRBD1 (5 bases). Germline CDR1 is SNHLY and CDR2 is FYNNEI. The V end lost 6 bases, the J end lost 2 bases, and 14 bases lay between the germline ends. The CDR3 runs to 15 residues.

This clone was detected a few times. The chain employs TRBV18 and TRBJ2-1, with 7 nucleotides matching TRBD2. Per germline, CDR1 KGHSH and CDR2 LQKENI. V lost 6 bases, J lost 7 bases, and 6 bases stayed unmatched. This CDR3 comprises 13 residues. CDR3 bases: TGTGCCAGCTCCTCGGGGGGTTCGAATGAGCAGTTCTTC. Translated: CASSSGGSNEQFF.

J is TRBJ1-4 and V is TRBV6-1; maybe TRBD1 (6 bases). Trimming stripped 4 bases from V and 4 bases from J, with 13 bases between. Germline CDR1 and CDR2: MNHNS and SASEGT. The CDR3 runs to 15 residues. In nucleotides, the CDR3 is TGTGCCAGCAGTGCCACAGGGTTTAGTAATGAAAAACTGTTTTTT. This translates into CASSATGFSNEKLFF.

This chain uses TRBV19 with TRBJ1-1; D ambiguous. The V gene lost 8 bases and the J gene lost 2 bases, with 6 bases spanning the gap. This CDR3 is 11 amino acids long. Germline V lookup: CDR1 LNHDA, CDR2 SQIVND (reference sequence). In DNA, the CDR3 is TGTGCCAGTGGAGGTAACACTGAAGCTTTCTTT. Its protein product is CASGGNTEAFF.

The chain combines TRBV7-2 with TRBJ2-2, with a weak D call TRBD2 (6 bases). Germline CDR1 reads SGHTA; CDR2 reads FQGNSA. V was shortened by 0 bases and J by 2 bases, with 7 bases between the two germline ends. The CDR3 is 15 residues long. CDR3 in DNA: TGTGCCAGCAGCTTAGCGGGGGGAAACACCGGGGAGCTGTTTTTT. This sequence encodes CASSLAGGNTGELFF.

The chain links TRBV4-2 to TRBJ2-1; D is ambiguous. Trimming took 4 bases from V and 6 from J, leaving 7 bases between them. The CDR3 runs to 12 residues. Germline CDR1 reads LGHNA; CDR2 reads YNFKEQ. CDR3 sequence: CASSPAINEQFF. DNA of the CDR3: TGTGCCAGCAGCCCCGCGATCAATGAGCAGTTCTTC.

This chain links TRBV6-6 with TRBJ2-1; TRBD2 matches at 8 bases. V shed 7 bases and J 7 bases; nucleotides not matched to a gene: 9. The CDR3 totals 14 residues. In germline, CDR1 is MNHNY, CDR2 SVGAGI (reference sequence). CDR3 nucleotide sequence: TGTGCCAGCACAAACGGGGGGGATTGGAATGAGCAGTTCTTC. Encoded protein: CASTNGGDWNEQFF.

The chain has TRBV18 and TRBJ1-5; D not resolved. In germline, CDR1 is KGHSH, CDR2 LQKENI. CDR3 size: 15 residues. Trimming pared 2 bases from V and 1 base from J, leaving 9 bases between. CDR3 bases: TGTGCCAGCTCACCAGGGAAGGACAGCAATCAGCCCCAGCATTTT. This gives the protein CASSPGKDSNQPQHF.

The gene calls are TRBV9 and TRBJ2-5; 13 bases are a match to TRBD2. The trim removed 3 bases at V and 5 bases at J, leaving 7 bases unmatched. There are 16 residues in the CDR3. The germline CDR1 and CDR2 sequences are SGDLS and YYNGEE. The CDR3 DNA reads TGTGCCAGCAGCGAGGTCGGGACTAGCGGGGCGGAGACCCAGTACTTC. Residues: CASSEVGTSGAETQYF.

The chain carries TRBV7-2 and TRBJ2-3, with a tentative D call TRBD2 (6 bases). There are 14 residues in the CDR3. CDR1 and CDR2 from the germline V gene are SGHTA and FQGNSA. The V end lost 5 bases, the J end lost 7 bases, and 16 bases lay between the germline ends. CDR3 coding DNA: TGTGCCAGCAGCCTCCCGGGCGGGGTAAATACGCAGTATTTT. Translating it yields CASSLPGGVNTQYF. Variable domain in full (rest from reference TRBV7-2 and TRBJ2-3): GAGVSQSPSNKVTEKGKDVELRCDPISGHTALYWYRQSLGQGLEFLIYFQGNSAPDKSGLPSDRFSAERTGGSVSTLTIQRTQQEDSAVYLCASSLPGGVNTQYFGPGTRLTVL.

CDR3 nucleotides: TGTGCCAGCCATTGGACAGGGAGCTCCTATAATTCACCCCTCCACTTT. Its protein is CASHWTGSSYNSPLHF. The chain has TRBV2 and TRBJ1-6, with 8 bases identical to TRBD1. This CDR3 region has 16 residues. V shed 8 bases and J 0 bases; nucleotides not matched to a gene: 6. Germline CDR1 reads SNHLY; CDR2 reads FYNNEI.

CDR3 nucleotides: TGTGCCAGCAGTTTATCGGCGGGGGTTTTCGAGCAGTACTTC. Amino acid sequence: CASSLSAGVFEQYF. The chain couples TRBV27 to TRBJ2-7; 7 nucleotides line up with TRBD2. Trimming took 0 bases from V and 6 from J; bases not matched to a gene: 5. The CDR3 loop spans 14 amino acids. The germline V gene has CDR1 MNHEY and CDR2 SMNVEV (reference sequence).

The chain joins TRBV7-9 to TRBJ2-3; D gene ambiguous. This CDR3 is built from 15 residues. Germline V gene data show CDR1 as SEHNR and CDR2 as FQNEAQ (reference sequence). With 2 bases removed from V and 0 bases from J, the gap between germline ends came to 9 bases. For the CDR3, the DNA is TGTGCCAGCAGCTTATGGGTGGGGAGCACAGATACGCAGTATTTT. This gives the protein CASSLWVGSTDTQYF.

This clone was recorded a few times. The CDR3 loop is CASRVAGEPNTGELFF. CDR3 nucleotides: TGTGCCAGCAGAGTAGCGGGGGAACCGAACACCGGGGAGCTGTTTTTT. The V gene is TRBV21-1, the J gene TRBJ2-2; the table calls TRBD2, which could not be checked here. TRBV21-1 is deemed a pseudogene. The CDR3 is 16 amino acids.

The chain carries TRBV10-3 and TRBJ1-1, with 7 nucleotides matching TRBD1. This CDR3 is built from 13 residues. The V gene's germline CDR1 is ENHRY and CDR2 SYGVKD. V shed 5 bases and J 6 bases; nucleotides not matched to a gene: 6. The CDR3 coding sequence is TGTGCCATCAGTATGACAGGGATGGCTGAAGCTTTCTTT. It translates to CAISMTGMAEAFF.